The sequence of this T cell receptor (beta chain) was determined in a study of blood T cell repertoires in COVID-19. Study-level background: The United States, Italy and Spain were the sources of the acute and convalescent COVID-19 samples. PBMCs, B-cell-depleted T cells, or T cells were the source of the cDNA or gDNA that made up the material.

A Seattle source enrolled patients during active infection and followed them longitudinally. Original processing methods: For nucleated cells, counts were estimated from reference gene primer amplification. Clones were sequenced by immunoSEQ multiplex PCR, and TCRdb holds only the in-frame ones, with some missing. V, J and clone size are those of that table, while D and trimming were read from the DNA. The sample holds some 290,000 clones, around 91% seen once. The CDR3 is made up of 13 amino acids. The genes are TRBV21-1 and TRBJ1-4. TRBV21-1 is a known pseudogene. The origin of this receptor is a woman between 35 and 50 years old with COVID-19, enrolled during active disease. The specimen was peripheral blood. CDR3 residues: CASSKRGGEKLFF. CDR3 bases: TGTGCCAGCAGCAAAAGAGGAGGTGAAAAACTGTTTTTT.